Here is one TCR beta chain with its context. Study processing details: By means of reference gene primer amplification, nucleated cell counts were estimated. Produced via immunoSEQ multiplex PCR; TCRdb's table is partial and in-frame only. That table is the source of V, J and clone size, and D and trimming were worked out from the DNA. This table has 110,000 to 150,000 clones, nearly 85% appearing once. These data belong to a study of blood T cell repertoires in COVID-19. Looking at the study overall: Sample material is recorded as cDNA or gDNA derived from T cells, B-cell-depleted T cells, or PBMCs.

In germline, CDR1 is SGHRS, CDR2 YFSETQ. This CDR3 is built from 13 residues. V lost 0 bases, J lost 3 bases, and 6 bases lay in between. The rearrangement uses TRBV5-1 and TRBJ2-5; possible D gene TRBD2, 5 bases. Sequences were obtained from peripheral blood. The clonotype originates from a human donor in a cohort sampled during active COVID-19. The CDR3, as DNA: TGCGCCAGCAGCTTGGGGGAGAAAGAGACCCAGTACTTC. As protein: CASSLGEKETQYF.